These T cell receptor beta chains were read from a single sample in a study of regulatory T cells in long-lasting Graves disease. TCRdb reprocessed the multiplex PCR reads with MiXCR, giving one entry per CDR3 protein. The sample consists of 420,000 or so distinct CDR3 sequences, about a sixth of them appearing once. This sample also appeared in a second study, on T cells in Graves' hyperthyroidism and ophthalmopathy.

Sequencing was performed on peripheral blood mononuclear cells (PBMCs), taken at new diagnosis, from a patient treated with antithyroid drugs. The source is a woman between 18 and 29 years old with Graves disease. Both conserved end residues are part of each CDR3. Fields, in order: J gene, D gene, clone size, V gene, CDR3 DNA, CDR3 protein. A D gene is named only where the DNA matches it firmly. Clone size appears in some rows only: once, few, many, or a class for an expanded clone.

>TRBJ1-2|NA|many|TRBV28
TGTGCCAGCAGTTTATCCGGGAGAGGGTTAGCATATGGCTACACCTTC
CASSLSGRGLAYGYTF
>TRBJ2-2|TRBD1|NA|TRBV4-1
TGCGCCAGCAGCCAAGGGTGGACAGGGGCCACCGGGGAGCTGTTTTTT
CASSQGWTGATGELFF
>TRBJ1-6|NA|many|TRBV7-8
TGTGCCAGCAGCTTAGCCCCTGGGGATAATTCACCCCTCCACTTT
CASSLAPGDNSPLHF
>TRBJ1-1|NA|NA|TRBV29-1
TGCAGCGTGGGGATGCGTGGGAACACTGAAGCTTTCTTT
CSVGMRGNTEAFF
>TRBJ2-5|TRBD2|few|TRBV7-2
TGTGCCAGCAGCTTAGGATCGTTCCCTAGCGGGGCCTTTGGGGCCCAAGAGACCCAGTACTTC
CASSLGSFPSGAFGAQETQYF
>TRBJ2-7|TRBD2|NA|TRBV11-3
TGTGCCACCAAAATTGAAGCGGGAGGGTGTTTGAACGAGCAGTACTTC
CATKIEAGGCLNEQYF
>TRBJ2-5|TRBD1|once|TRBV9
TGTGCCAGCAGCGTCCTAGGGACAGAGGCGGGAGAGACCCAGTACTTC
CASSVLGTEAGETQYF
>TRBJ2-7|TRBD2|many|TRBV6-2/TRBV6-3
TGTGCCAGCAGTTACGACGGGACTAGCTCCTACGAGCAGTACTTC
CASSYDGTSSYEQYF
>TRBJ2-1|TRBD2|NA|TRBV19
TGTGCCAGTAGTCCTAGCGGGAGGGTGGGTGAGCAGTTCTTC
CASSPSGRVGEQFF
>TRBJ2-1|TRBD2|many|TRBV20-1
TGCAGTGCTACGGGAGGTGGCAATGAGCAGTTCTTC
CSATGGGNEQFF
>TRBJ2-7|NA|few|TRBV20-1
TGCAGTGCCCGGTGGATCAGGGGATCCTCCTACGAGCAGTACTTC
CSARWIRGSSYEQYF
>TRBJ1-6|NA|NA|TRBV7-2
TGTGCCAGCAGCTTAGTAGGGGCGGGGGGTAATTCACCCCTCCACTTT
CASSLVGAGGNSPLHF
>TRBJ1-1|NA|many|TRBV28
TGTGCCAGCAGTTTAAGGTTCGGGGACCAAGGCACTGAAGCTTTCTTT
CASSLRFGDQGTEAFF
>TRBJ1-1|NA|NA|TRBV7-9
TGTGCCAGCACCGAACAGGGATTAAACACTGAAGCTTTCTTT
CASTEQGLNTEAFF
>TRBJ2-5|TRBD2|many|TRBV12-3/TRBV12-4
TGTGCCAGCAGTTTAGCTCGACTAGCGGGGGAGACCCAGTACTTC
CASSLARLAGETQYF
>TRBJ2-3|TRBD2|NA|TRBV5-1
TGCGCCAGCAGTTATCGTACTAGCGGGAAGCGCACAGATACGCAGTATTTT
CASSYRTSGKRTDTQYF
>TRBJ1-2|TRBD1|NA|TRBV7-8
TGTGCCAGCAGCTTAGCTTCAGGGGGCGATGGCTACACCTTC
CASSLASGGDGYTF
>TRBJ2-1|TRBD2|few|TRBV12-5
TGTGCTAGTGGATTGAGCGGGAGCGAGGCCAATGAGCAGTTCTTC
CASGLSGSEANEQFF
>TRBJ1-1|NA|NA|TRBV25-1
TGTGCCAGCAGTGAGTTGGGGGGTGGCACTGAAGCTTTCTTT
CASSELGGGTEAFF
>TRBJ2-3|NA|few|TRBV9
TGTGCCAGCAGCGTAGTAGGGACTAGCACAGATACGCAGTATTTT
CASSVVGTSTDTQYF
>TRBJ2-5|TRBD2|NA|TRBV7-9
TGTGCCAGCAGCCTTACTAGCGGCCAAGAGGCCCAGTACTTC
CASSLTSGQEAQYF
>TRBJ2-2|TRBD1|NA|TRBV7-3
TGTGCCAGCAGCCGGACAGGGCCAAACACCGGGGAGCTGTTTTTT
CASSRTGPNTGELFF
>TRBJ2-3|TRBD2|many|TRBV6-5
TGTGCCAGCAGTTATTCCCGAGCGGGAGACACAGATACGCAGTATTTT
CASSYSRAGDTDTQYF
>TRBJ2-1|TRBD2|many|TRBV11-3
TGTGCCAGCAGCCCGAGCGGGAGGGCCCTAGGTGAGCAGTTCTTC
CASSPSGRALGEQFF
>TRBJ2-3|NA|NA|TRBV20-1
TGCAGTGCTAGAGTCCCACAGTATGGCACAGATACGCAGTATTTT
CSARVPQYGTDTQYF
>TRBJ2-1|TRBD2|NA|TRBV28
TGTGCCAGCAGTTTCCGCGGGAGCTCGAATGAGCAGTTCTTC
CASSFRGSSNEQFF
>TRBJ1-2|TRBD1|few|TRBV12-3/TRBV12-4
TGTGCCAGCAGGAGCCGGGACAGCTATGGCTACACCTTC
CASRSRDSYGYTF
>TRBJ2-7|NA|NA|TRBV3-1
TGTGCCAGCAGCTCGCGCTCAGGGGCCTCCTACGAGCAGTACTTC
CASSSRSGASYEQYF
>TRBJ1-3|NA|NA|TRBV5-1
TGCGCCAGCAGCATATCGGCCCTGAGCTCTGGAAACACCATATATTTT
CASSISALSSGNTIYF
>TRBJ2-4|TRBD1|few|TRBV19
TGTGCCAGTAGTATACAGGGGGCAAGAAACATTCAGTACTTC
CASSIQGARNIQYF
>TRBJ2-7|TRBD2|NA|TRBV14
TGTGCCAGCAGCCAAATGGGGAGGGACGAGCAGTACTTC
CASSQMGRDEQYF
>TRBJ2-2|TRBD2|few|TRBV20-1
TGCAGTGCCCTATCCAGCGGGACGAACACCGGGGAGCTGTTTTTT
CSALSSGTNTGELFF
>TRBJ2-7|NA|many|TRBV6-1
TGTGCCAGCAGTGAAACAGTGGACAGTCACTCCTACGAGCAGTACTTC
CASSETVDSHSYEQYF
>TRBJ2-1|TRBD2|NA|TRBV20-1
TGCAGTGCTAGAGATTATTCCACAACTAGCGGGACCCCCCCGTCTCAGTTCTTC
CSARDYSTTSGTPPSQFF
>TRBJ2-1|TRBD2|NA|TRBV29-1
TGCAGCGTCGCTTATCCCGGGACTAGCGGGCCGGAGTTCTTC
CSVAYPGTSGPEFF
>TRBJ1-2|TRBD1|NA|TRBV24-1
TGTGCCACCAGTCCCCGGGACAGGGACTATGGCTACACCTTC
CATSPRDRDYGYTF
>TRBJ2-5|NA|few|TRBV7-7
TGTGCTAGCAGCTTAGAGTGGCGAGAGACCCAGTACTTC
CASSLEWRETQYF
>TRBJ2-1|NA|NA|TRBV9
TGTGCCAGCAGCGGAGGGATCCGGGAGTGGGATGAGCAGTTCTTC
CASSGGIREWDEQFF
>TRBJ1-1|NA|NA|TRBV30
TGTGCCTCGCTGACCGAGAACACTGAAGCTTTCTTT
CASLTENTEAFF
>TRBJ2-7|NA|few|TRBV27
TGTGCCAGCAGTTTATCGGCTGGGGGCGGCCCCTACGAGCAGTACTTC
CASSLSAGGGPYEQYF
>TRBJ1-1|NA|many|TRBV28
TGTGCCAGCAAAAATGCAGGAGCTATGAACACTGAAGCTTTCTTT
CASKNAGAMNTEAFF
>TRBJ2-7|NA|NA|TRBV19
TGTGCCAGTAGTATGGAAGGTGCCTACGAGCAGTACTTC
CASSMEGAYEQYF
>TRBJ2-7|TRBD1|many|TRBV7-9
TGTGCCAGCAGCTTAGCGTACAGGGGGCGGAACGAGCAGTACTTC
CASSLAYRGRNEQYF